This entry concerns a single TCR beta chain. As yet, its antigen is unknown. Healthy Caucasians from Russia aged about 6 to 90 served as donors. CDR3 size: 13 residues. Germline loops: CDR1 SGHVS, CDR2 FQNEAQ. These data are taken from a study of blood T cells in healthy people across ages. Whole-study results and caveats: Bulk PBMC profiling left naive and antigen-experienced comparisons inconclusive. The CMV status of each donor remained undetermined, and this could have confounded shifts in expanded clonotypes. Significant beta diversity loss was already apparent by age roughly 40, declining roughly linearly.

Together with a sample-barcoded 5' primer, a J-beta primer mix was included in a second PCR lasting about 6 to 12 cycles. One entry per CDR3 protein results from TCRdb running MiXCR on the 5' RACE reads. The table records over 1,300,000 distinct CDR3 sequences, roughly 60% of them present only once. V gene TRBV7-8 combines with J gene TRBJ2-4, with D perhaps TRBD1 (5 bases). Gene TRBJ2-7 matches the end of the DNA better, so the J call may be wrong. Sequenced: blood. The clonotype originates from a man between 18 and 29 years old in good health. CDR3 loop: CASSEIGVHEQYF. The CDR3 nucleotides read TGTGCCAGCAGTGAGATAGGGGTGCACGAGCAGTACTTC.